This TCR beta chain was sequenced during a study of blood T cell repertoires in COVID-19 (dated by TCRdb to 2019 to 2021). Regarding the research as a whole: Collaborator samples came from the United States, Italy and Spain and covered acute and convalescent phases of COVID-19. Deeply sampled blood TCRbeta repertoires from subjects exposed to, actively infected with, or recovered from COVID-19 were included in the dataset. The samples were drawn from the first 160 participants of the ongoing ImmuneRACE study and from some 1,300 subjects provided by 6 global collaborators. The prospective study material was composed of cDNA or gDNA derived from T cells, B-cell-depleted T cells, or PBMCs. A freely available public database, intended as a resource for researchers studying the immune response to SARS-CoV-2, is where the repertoires were released. Sample metadata almost always included a de-identified subject ID, COVID-19 status, age in years and sex. Where available, HLA class I and class II types were taken from metadata supplied by the sample provider and were not determined by assay-based typing.

TCRbeta CDR3 regions were amplified from genomic DNA by means of the immunoSEQ Assay, a bias-controlled multiplex PCR. The authors' pipeline ran thus. The number of nucleated cells in each sample was estimated from the amplification of reference gene primers within the assay. To quantify the absolute abundance of each unique TCRbeta CDR3 rearrangement, sequence reads were collapsed and filtered. For each sample, productive Simpson clonality was calculated as the square root of Simpson's diversity index over productive rearrangements. The clones in this table, taken by TCRdb from immuneACCESS, are in-frame only. Not every clone is retained; where verified, under half of the shortfall comes from an unresolved V gene, and the cause of the rest is unknown. V and J calls and clone size come straight from that table; D and trimming were deduced from the DNA. This sample gives about 180,000 clones in total; 75% to 90% of them show up just once. Together, the top ten hold 6.2% of the sample.

In the prospective study, participants were about 18 to 95 years old, resided in approximately 22 geographic areas of the United States, and were enrolled through a virtual design. In the prospective study, cohorts were assigned on the basis of participant-reported clinical history obtained from a screening survey and a study questionnaire. For ImmuneRACE Cohort 3, a participant was defined as recovered based on two consecutive negative NP/OP PCR tests, clearance by a healthcare professional, or resolution of symptoms. Mobile phlebotomists in the prospective study collected whole blood, serum and a nasopharyngeal or oropharyngeal swab from every participant. Participants in the prospective study had the option to provide additional blood draws and questionnaires over a roughly 2-month period. Blood samples from the prospective study were shipped frozen or at room temperature prior to DNA extraction.

Concerning this clone: The antigen it binds to is not known. Within one base of it there is no much larger clone, and no base qualities were kept.

General conclusions and limits of the study: Clinical and demographic metadata were provided uncurated, with the amount varying by source and participant.

Sequenced material: PBMCs or T cells enriched from blood (not recorded which). The receptor's source is a man aged 35 to 55 who had recovered from COVID-19.

For the CDR3, the sequence is CASSLLAGKYEQYF. The DNA is as follows: TGTGCCAGCAGCCTACTAGCGGGAAAATACGAGCAGTACTTC. This chain is built from TRBV7-2 and TRBJ2-7, with TRBD2 matching 10 junction bases. Compared with germline, V lacks 5 bases and J lacks 4 bases; bases without a gene match: 5. CDR1 SGHTA and CDR2 FQGNSA were looked up in the germline V gene. The cysteine opens and the phenylalanine closes a CDR3 of 14 amino acids. The sequence is cut down to CDR3 DNA, 42 bases in frame from base 1.